Included here is one TCR beta chain sequence, with context. V was clipped by 4 bases and J by 4 bases, with 13 bases between them. The CDR3 runs 15 residues. CDR1 and CDR2 (germline): SGHAT, FQNNGV. Only in-frame clones appear in the TCRdb table, and some are missing; sequencing was by immunoSEQ multiplex PCR. The sample lists more than 65,000 clones, around 90% seen once, with roughly 0.21% in the top ten. The data derive from a study of T cell changes during pregnancy in multiple sclerosis. The chain is built from TRBV11-2 and TRBJ2-2; D is unresolved. The TCR sequence derives from a female donor with multiple sclerosis, enrolled in a pregnancy study. The material was CD4+ T cells from peripheral blood mononuclear cells, obtained before pregnancy. The CDR3, as DNA: TGTGCCAGCAGCTCCCGTCGAGGCGGCACCGGGGAGCTGTTTTTT. Translated, it gives CASSSRRGGTGELFF. Combining the CDR3 with reference TRBV11-2 and TRBJ2-2 gives the whole variable domain EAGVAQSPRYKIIEKRQSVAFWCNPISGHATLYWYQQILGQGPKLLIQFQNNGVVDDSQLPKDRFSAERLKGVDSTLKIQPAKLEDSAVYLCASSSRRGGTGELFFGEGSRLTVL.